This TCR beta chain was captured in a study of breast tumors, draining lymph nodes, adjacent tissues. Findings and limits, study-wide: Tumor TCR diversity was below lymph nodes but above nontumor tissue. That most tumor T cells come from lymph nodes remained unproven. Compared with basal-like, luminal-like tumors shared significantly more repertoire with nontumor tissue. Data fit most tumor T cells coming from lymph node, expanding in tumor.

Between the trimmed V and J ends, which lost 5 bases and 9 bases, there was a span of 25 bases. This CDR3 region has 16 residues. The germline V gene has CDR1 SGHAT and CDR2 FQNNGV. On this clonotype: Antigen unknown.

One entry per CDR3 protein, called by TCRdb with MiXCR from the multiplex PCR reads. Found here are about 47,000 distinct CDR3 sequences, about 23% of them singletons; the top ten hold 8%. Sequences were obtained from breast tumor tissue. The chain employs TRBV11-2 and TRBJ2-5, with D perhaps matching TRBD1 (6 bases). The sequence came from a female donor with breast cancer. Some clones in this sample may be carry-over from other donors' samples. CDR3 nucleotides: TGTGCCAGCAGCCAGAGGACAACAGGGAGCAATCAGCCCCAGTACTTC. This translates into CASSQRTTGSNQPQYF.